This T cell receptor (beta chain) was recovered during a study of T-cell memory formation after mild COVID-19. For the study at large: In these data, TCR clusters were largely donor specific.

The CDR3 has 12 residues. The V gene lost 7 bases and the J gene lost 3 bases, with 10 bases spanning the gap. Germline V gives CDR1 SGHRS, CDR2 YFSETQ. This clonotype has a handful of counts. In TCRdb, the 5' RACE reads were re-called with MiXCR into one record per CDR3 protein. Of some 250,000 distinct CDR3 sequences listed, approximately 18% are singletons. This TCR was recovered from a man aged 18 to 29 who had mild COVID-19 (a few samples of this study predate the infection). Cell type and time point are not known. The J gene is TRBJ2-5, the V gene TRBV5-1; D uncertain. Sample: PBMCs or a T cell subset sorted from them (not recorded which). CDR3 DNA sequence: TGCGCCAGCCGGCCAGGCAAAGAGACCCAGTACTTC. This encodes CASRPGKETQYF.